A single sample gave rise to the 10 T cell receptor beta chains below, sequenced in a study of blood T cell repertoires in COVID-19. TCRdb's table, derived via immunoSEQ multiplex PCR, lists solely in-frame clones and lacks some. Counted here are roughly 110,000 clones, 60% to 85% occurring once; the ten biggest clones make up 4.3%. The sample consisted of peripheral blood. Receptor source: a man aged 65 to 85 with acute or convalescent COVID-19.

V and J are TRBV6-5 and TRBJ2-7, with 11 nucleotides matching TRBD2. The V segment lost 5 bases and the J segment 3 bases; nucleotides outside the gene matches: 6. Germline-derived CDR1 and CDR2 are MNHEY and SVGAGI. This CDR3 is 15 amino acids long. CDR3 protein: CASSTVAGGSYEQYF. CDR3 DNA: TGTGCCAGCAGTACGGTAGCGGGGGGGAGCTACGAGCAGTACTTC.

The V call is TRBV7-9, the J call TRBJ1-6; 10 positions agree with TRBD1. J gave up 9 bases and V 5 bases, and 10 bases lay outside the gene matches. Germline CDR1 is SEHNR and CDR2 is FQNEAQ (reference sequence). This CDR3 is built from 16 residues. The CDR3 nucleotides are TGTGCCAGCAGCCCGCATGGACAGGGGGTCGCTTCACCCCTCCACTTT. Translation gives CASSPHGQGVASPLHF.

This chain uses TRBV5-1 with TRBJ2-5; the D gene is possibly TRBD1 (6 bases). Deletions cut 2 bases from V and 3 bases from J, with 11 bases between. There are 14 residues in the CDR3. The V gene's germline CDR1 is SGHRS and CDR2 YFSETQ. CDR3 bases: TGCGCCAGCAGCTTCAGGGGTAGGGAAGAGACCCAGTACTTC. Its protein product is CASSFRGREETQYF.

The chain combines TRBV2 with TRBJ2-3, with a tentative D call TRBD1 (6 bases). Germline lookup yields CDR1 SNHLY and CDR2 FYNNEI. Trimming stripped 6 bases from V and 2 bases from J, with 15 bases between. The CDR3 consists of 15 residues. The CDR3 is CASRLDSGTTDTQYF. The CDR3 region has the DNA TGTGCCAGCAGATTGGACAGCGGAACCACAGATACGCAGTATTTT.

This clone came up a few times. The chain joins TRBV6-1 to TRBJ1-2; the D is unclear. CDR3 length equals 13 residues. Germline CDR1 reads MNHNS; CDR2 reads SASEGT. Trimming cost V 2 bases and J 4 bases, with 8 bases left between them. For the CDR3, the DNA is TGTGCCAGCAGTGAAACCCAGGCCTATGGCTACACCTTC. Its translation is CASSETQAYGYTF.

This clone was counted at least ten times. This chain links TRBV2 with TRBJ2-5; maybe TRBD2 (6 bases). CDR3 length: 14 residues. Germline lookup yields CDR1 SNHLY and CDR2 FYNNEI. The V end was cut by 6 bases, the J end by 7 bases, with 18 bases between. CDR3 sequence: CASSRLDPRGTQYF. CDR3 bases: TGTGCCAGCAGCCGACTAGACCCTCGGGGGACCCAGTACTTC.

This chain uses TRBV28 with TRBJ1-5; D unresolved. V was clipped by 6 bases and J by 10 bases, with 19 bases between them. This CDR3 contains 14 residues. Germline loops: CDR1 MDHEN, CDR2 SYDVKM. The CDR3 here is CASSLGDKGLPQHF. The CDR3 coding sequence is TGTGCCAGCAGCCTCGGGGATAAAGGTTTACCCCAGCATTTT.

The J gene is TRBJ2-3, the V gene TRBV9; the match to TRBD2 covers 10 bases. Germline CDR1 SGDLS, CDR2 YYNGEE. Trimming cost V 4 bases and J 5 bases; bases outside gene matches: 13. The CDR3 has 17 amino acids. The CDR3 DNA is TGTGCCAGCAGCTTCAGCGGGGGGGCCTATATTGGAGATACGCAGTATTTT. Translated, it gives CASSFSGGAYIGDTQYF.

This rearrangement joins TRBV3-1 (or the pseudogene TRBV3-2) to TRBJ1-2, with no clear D. CDR1 is LGHDT and CDR2 is YNNKEL in the germline V gene (reference sequence). This CDR3 contains 18 residues. V shed 4 bases and J shed 0 bases, with 21 bases lying between them. In DNA form, the CDR3 reads TGTGCCAGCAGCCCGCTCCCCGTAAGCGTCAGCTCTAACTATGGCTACACCTTC. Encoded protein: CASSPLPVSVSSNYGYTF.

CDR3 residues: CASSGPPWGGEQYF. Written as DNA, the CDR3 is TGTGCCAGCAGCGGCCCCCCGTGGGGGGGCGAGCAGTACTTC. The rearrangement uses TRBV9 and TRBJ2-7; 7 bases agree with TRBD2. J lost 6 bases, V lost 3 bases, and 9 bases had no gene match. The CDR3 covers 14 residues. In germline, CDR1 is SGDLS, CDR2 YYNGEE.